Below, one TCR beta chain is given with its context. What antigen it recognizes has not been identified. Base qualities are not provided; no much larger clone lies one nucleotide away. This specimen belongs to a study of T cells in tumors and immune-related adverse events (dated by TCRdb to about 2021). Using the immunoSEQ assay, the TCR beta locus was amplified and sequenced, producing bulk TCR Vbeta CDR3 data. Under the source paper's analysis protocol: CDR3s were excluded if they were non-productive, were shorter than 7 amino acids, or did not start with C or end with F/W. Analysis was restricted to specimens with at least 1000 reads, and clonotypes were defined at the amino acid level. To compute clonality, Pielou's evenness was subtracted from 1. To equalize library sizes, abundance-weighted random subsampling with replacement was performed and repeated 100 times so that 95% confidence intervals could be reported. Repertoire overlap was quantified using the Morisita overlap index, and the top 40 clones per specimen were examined for overlap with the irAE. TCRdb limited this immuneACCESS table to in-frame rearrangements with V and J called. A share of clones is missing; checked studies link under half to unresolved V genes, and the rest is unexplained. Clonal size and the V and J genes are those of that table, whereas D and trimming came from the DNA. For this sample the table gives fewer than 10,000 clones, of which approximately 94% were detected only once. The ten largest account for around 2.2% of the sample.

The meaning of the sample's treatment or condition label: nivolumab (PD-1 blockade) given before sampling. The DNeasy Blood and Tissue Kit was used to extract DNA from formalin-fixed paraffin-embedded specimens. The CDR1 and CDR2 encoded by the germline V gene are KGHSH and LQKENI. There are 13 amino acids in the CDR3, from cysteine to phenylalanine inclusive. The only DNA kept is the CDR3, 39 bases in frame from the first base. The V and J ends are trimmed by 3 bases and 3 bases, leaving 8 bases between them. The sequence links TRBV18 to TRBJ1-1, with TRBD1 tentatively as D gene (6 bases match). Sequencing was performed on lymph node tissue, taken from a patient treated with anti-PD-1 therapy. The receptor was isolated from a female donor with metastatic renal cell carcinoma. The CDR3 protein is CASSPSGDTEAFF. The nucleotides read TGTGCCAGCTCACCCTCAGGGGACACTGAAGCTTTCTTT.